This T cell receptor (beta chain) stems from a study of blood T cell repertoires in COVID-19. Measured with immunoSEQ multiplex PCR; TCRdb has only the in-frame clones, and not every one. This sample has tens of thousands of clones, with around four fifths found just once. CDR3 length: 14 amino acids. The germline V gene has CDR1 SNHLY and CDR2 FYNNEI. V was pared by 4 bases and J by 5 bases, with 14 bases between. The rearrangement links TRBV2 to TRBJ1-1; no clear D. The sequenced sample consisted of peripheral blood. The TCR originated in a woman aged 45-60 years with acute or convalescent COVID-19. CDR3 amino acids: CASSVSSWETEAFF. The CDR3 DNA reads TGTGCCAGCAGTGTCAGTTCCTGGGAGACTGAAGCTTTCTTT. Together with reference TRBV2 and TRBJ1-1, the CDR3 gives the full variable domain: EPEVTQTPSHQVTQMGQEVILRCVPISNHLYFYWYRQILGQKVEFLVSFYNNEISEKSEIFDDQFSVERPDGSNFTLKIRSTKLEDSAMYFCASSVSSWETEAFFGQGTRLTVV.